The T cell receptor (beta chain) under discussion was sequenced for a study of siplizumab effects on memory and regulatory T cells. Data came from immunoSEQ multiplex PCR; TCRdb stores just in-frame clones and leaves some out. Of 90,000 to 110,000 clones in the sample, approximately 94% were seen once. Trimming pared 5 bases from V and 9 bases from J, leaving 11 bases between. This CDR3 is 13 amino acids long. The germline V gene encodes CDR1 MRHNA and CDR2 SNTAGT. Findings and caveats of the study: Memory cells seemed less diverse than naive T cells, which also seemed major contributors to the alloresponse. Naive-or-memory phenotypes were unassignable for roughly 75-96% of proliferating CD4+ or CD8+ clones. Tracing alloreactive clones into unstimulated subsets worked for only a minor fraction of them.

Remarks on this clone: The antigen remains unidentified.

V is TRBV6-4 and J is TRBJ1-6; D ambiguous. The receptor's source is a human donor in good health. Sequenced sample: CD4+ T cells sorted from blood. The CDR3: CASSSLVGSPLHF. The DNA for the CDR3 is TGTGCCAGCAGTTCACTGGTCGGTTCACCCCTCCACTTT.